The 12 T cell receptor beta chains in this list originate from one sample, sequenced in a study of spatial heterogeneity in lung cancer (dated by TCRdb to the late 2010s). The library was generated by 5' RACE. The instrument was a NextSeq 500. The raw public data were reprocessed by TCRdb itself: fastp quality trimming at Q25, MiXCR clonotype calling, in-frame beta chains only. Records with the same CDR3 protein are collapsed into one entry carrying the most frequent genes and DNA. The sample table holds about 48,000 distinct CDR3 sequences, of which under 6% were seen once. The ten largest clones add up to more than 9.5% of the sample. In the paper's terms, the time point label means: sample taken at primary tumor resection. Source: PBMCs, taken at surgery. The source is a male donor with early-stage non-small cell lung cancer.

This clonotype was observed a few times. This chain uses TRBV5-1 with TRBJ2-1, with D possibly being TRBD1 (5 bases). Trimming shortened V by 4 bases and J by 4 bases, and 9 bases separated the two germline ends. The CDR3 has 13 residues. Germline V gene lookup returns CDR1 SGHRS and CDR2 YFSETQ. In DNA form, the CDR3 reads TGCGCCAGCAGCCGGGCAGGGTACAATGAGCAGTTCTTC. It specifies CASSRAGYNEQFF. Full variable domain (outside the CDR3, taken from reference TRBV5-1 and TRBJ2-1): KAGVTQTPRYLIKTRGQQVTLSCSPISGHRSVSWYQQTPGQGLQFLFEYFSETQRNKGNFPGRFSGRQFSNSRSEMNVSTLELGDSALYLCASSRAGYNEQFFGPGTRLTVL.

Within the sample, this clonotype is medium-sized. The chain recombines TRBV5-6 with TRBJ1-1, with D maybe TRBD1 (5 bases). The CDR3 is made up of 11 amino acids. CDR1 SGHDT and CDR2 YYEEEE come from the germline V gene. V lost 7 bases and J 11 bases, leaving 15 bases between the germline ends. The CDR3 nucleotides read TGTGCCAGCGCAAGAGGGGAATTGGCTTTCTTT. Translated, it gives CASARGELAFF. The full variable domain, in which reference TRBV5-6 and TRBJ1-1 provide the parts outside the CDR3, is DAGVTQSPTHLIKTRGQQVTLRCSPKSGHDTVSWYQQALGQGPQFIFQYYEEEERQRGNFPDRFSGHQFPNYSSELNVNALLLGDSALYLCASARGELAFFGQGTRLTVV.

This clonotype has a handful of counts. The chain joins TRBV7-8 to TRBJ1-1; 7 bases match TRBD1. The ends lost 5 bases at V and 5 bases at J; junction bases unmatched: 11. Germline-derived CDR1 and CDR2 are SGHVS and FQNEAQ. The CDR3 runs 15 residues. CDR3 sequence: CASSQGEGARTEAFF. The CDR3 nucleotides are TGTGCCAGCAGCCAGGGAGAGGGGGCGAGGACTGAAGCTTTCTTT.

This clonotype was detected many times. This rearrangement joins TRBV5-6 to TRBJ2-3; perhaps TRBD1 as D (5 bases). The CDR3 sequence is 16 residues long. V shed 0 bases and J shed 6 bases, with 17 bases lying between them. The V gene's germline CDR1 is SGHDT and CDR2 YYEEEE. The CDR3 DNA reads TGTGCCAGCAGCTTGGTGTCTTCAGGGCCTGGGGATACGCAGTATTTT. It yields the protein CASSLVSSGPGDTQYF. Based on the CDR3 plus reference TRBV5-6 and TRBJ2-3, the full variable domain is DAGVTQSPTHLIKTRGQQVTLRCSPKSGHDTVSWYQQALGQGPQFIFQYYEEEERQRGNFPDRFSGHQFPNYSSELNVNALLLGDSALYLCASSLVSSGPGDTQYFGPGTRLTVL.

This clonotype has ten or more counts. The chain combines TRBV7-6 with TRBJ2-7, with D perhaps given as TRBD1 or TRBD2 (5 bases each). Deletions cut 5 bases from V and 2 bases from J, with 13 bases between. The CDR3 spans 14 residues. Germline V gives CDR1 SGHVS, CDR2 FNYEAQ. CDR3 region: CASSPGTVTYEQYF. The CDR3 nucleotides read TGTGCCAGCAGCCCCGGGACGGTGACCTACGAGCAGTACTTC.

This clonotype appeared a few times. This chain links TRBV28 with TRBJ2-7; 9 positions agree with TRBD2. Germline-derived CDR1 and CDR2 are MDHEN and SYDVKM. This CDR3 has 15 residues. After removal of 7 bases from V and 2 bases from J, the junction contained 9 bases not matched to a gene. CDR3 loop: CASIPTGLAPYEQYF. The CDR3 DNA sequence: TGTGCCAGCATCCCTACGGGACTAGCCCCCTACGAGCAGTACTTC. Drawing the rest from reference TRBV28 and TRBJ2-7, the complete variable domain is DVKVTQSSRYLVKRTGEKVFLECVQDMDHENMFWYRQDPGLGLRLIYFSYDVKMKEKGDIPEGYSVSREKKERFSLILESASTNQTSMYLCASIPTGLAPYEQYFGPGTRLTVT.

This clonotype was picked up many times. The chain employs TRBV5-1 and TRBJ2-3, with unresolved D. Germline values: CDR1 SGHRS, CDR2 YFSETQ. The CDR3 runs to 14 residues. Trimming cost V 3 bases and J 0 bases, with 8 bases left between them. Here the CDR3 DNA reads TGCGCCAGCAGCTCCCAGGATAGCACAGATACGCAGTATTTT. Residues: CASSSQDSTDTQYF.

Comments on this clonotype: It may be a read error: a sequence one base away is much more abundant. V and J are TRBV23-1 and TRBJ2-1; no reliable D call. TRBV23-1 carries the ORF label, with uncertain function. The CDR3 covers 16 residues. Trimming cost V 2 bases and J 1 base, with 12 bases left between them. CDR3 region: CASSQLSRDSYNEQFF. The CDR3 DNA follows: TGCGCCAGCAGTCAACTTTCGAGAGATTCCTACAATGAGCAGTTCTTC.

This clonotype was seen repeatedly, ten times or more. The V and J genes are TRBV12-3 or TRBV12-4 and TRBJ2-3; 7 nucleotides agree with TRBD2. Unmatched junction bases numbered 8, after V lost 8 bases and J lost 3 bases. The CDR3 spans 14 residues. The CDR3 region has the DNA TGTGCCAGCGGTTGGGAGGGCCGAACAGATACGCAGTATTTT. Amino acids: CASGWEGRTDTQYF.

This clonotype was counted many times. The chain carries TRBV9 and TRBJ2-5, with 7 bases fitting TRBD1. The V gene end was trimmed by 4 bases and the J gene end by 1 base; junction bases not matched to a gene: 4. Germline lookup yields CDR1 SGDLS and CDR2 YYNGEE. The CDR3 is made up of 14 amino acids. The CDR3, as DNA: TGTGCCAGCAGCACCCGGACAGGCCAAGAGACCCAGTACTTC. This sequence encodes CASSTRTGQETQYF.

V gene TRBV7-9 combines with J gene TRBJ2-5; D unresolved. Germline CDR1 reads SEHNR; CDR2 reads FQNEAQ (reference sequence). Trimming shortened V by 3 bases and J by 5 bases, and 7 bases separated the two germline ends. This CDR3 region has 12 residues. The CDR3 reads CASSFGTETQYF. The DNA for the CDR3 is TGTGCCAGCAGCTTTGGTACCGAGACCCAGTACTTC.

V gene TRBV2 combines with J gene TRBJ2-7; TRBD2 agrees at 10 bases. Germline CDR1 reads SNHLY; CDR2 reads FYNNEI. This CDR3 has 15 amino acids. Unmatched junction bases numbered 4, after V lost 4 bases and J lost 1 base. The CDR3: CASSASGRDSYEQYF. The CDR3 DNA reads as TGTGCCAGCAGTGCCAGCGGGAGGGATTCCTACGAGCAGTACTTC.